This T cell receptor beta chain originates from a study of blood T cell repertoires in COVID-19. The wider study: Acute and convalescent COVID-19 samples came from the United States, Italy and Spain.

CDR3 length: 14 amino acids. Germline assignment: CDR1 KGHSH and CDR2 LQKENI. V was clipped by 3 bases and J by 4 bases, with 10 bases between them. Libraries were prepared by immunoSEQ multiplex PCR; TCRdb keeps only in-frame clonotypes and omits some of them. Of under 200,000 clones listed, 84% are singletons. This sequence joins TRBV18 and TRBJ1-5; D might be TRBD1 (5 bases). The specimen sequenced was peripheral blood. The TCR originated in a man aged 40-50 years who had recovered from COVID-19. CDR3 in DNA: TGTGCCAGCTCACCTTGGAAGGGGAATCAGCCCCAGCATTTT. It translates to CASSPWKGNQPQHF.